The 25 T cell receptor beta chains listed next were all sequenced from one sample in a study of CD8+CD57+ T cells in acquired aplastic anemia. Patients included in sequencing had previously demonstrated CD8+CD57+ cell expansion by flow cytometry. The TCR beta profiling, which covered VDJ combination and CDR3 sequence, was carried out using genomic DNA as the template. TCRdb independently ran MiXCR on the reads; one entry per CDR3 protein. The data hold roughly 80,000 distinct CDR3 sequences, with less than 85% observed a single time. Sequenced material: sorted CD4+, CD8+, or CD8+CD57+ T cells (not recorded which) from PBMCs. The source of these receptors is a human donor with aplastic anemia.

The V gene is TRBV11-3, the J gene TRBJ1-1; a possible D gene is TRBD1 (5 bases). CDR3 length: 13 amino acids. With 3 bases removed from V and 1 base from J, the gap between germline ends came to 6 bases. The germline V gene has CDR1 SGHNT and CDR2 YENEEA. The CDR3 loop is CASSFGGNTEAFF. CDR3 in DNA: TGTGCCAGCAGCTTCGGGGGGAACACTGAAGCTTTCTTT.

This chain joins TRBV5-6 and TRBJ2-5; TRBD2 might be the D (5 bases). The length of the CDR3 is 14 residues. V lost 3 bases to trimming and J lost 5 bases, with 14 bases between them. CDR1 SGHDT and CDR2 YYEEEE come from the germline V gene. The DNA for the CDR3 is TGTGCCAGCAGCTCCTCGGAGCGGCCCGAGACCCAGTACTTC. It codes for CASSSSERPETQYF.

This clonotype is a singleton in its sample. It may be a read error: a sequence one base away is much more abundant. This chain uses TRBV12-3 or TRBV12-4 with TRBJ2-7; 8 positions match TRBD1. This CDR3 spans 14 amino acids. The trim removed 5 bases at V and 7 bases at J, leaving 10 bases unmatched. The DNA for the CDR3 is TGTGCCAGCAGTGACCGACAGGGGCTTGGGGAGCAGTACTTC. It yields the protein CASSDRQGLGEQYF.

The CDR3 is CASSQQTGGYEQYF. The CDR3 DNA is TGTGCCAGCAGCCAACAGACAGGGGGCTACGAGCAGTACTTC. V and J are TRBV14 and TRBJ2-7; 9 nucleotides align to TRBD1. The CDR3 covers 14 residues. Germline V gives CDR1 SGHDN, CDR2 FVKESK. The V segment lost 2 bases and the J segment 3 bases; nucleotides outside the gene matches: 2.

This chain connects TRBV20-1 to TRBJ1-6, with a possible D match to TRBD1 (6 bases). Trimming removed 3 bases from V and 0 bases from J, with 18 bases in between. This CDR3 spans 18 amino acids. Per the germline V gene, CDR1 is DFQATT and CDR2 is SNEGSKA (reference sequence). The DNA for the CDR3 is TGCAGTGCTAGCGGGTCCCTGGGGGGCAGCTCCTATAATTCACCCCTCCACTTT. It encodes CSASGSLGGSSYNSPLHF.

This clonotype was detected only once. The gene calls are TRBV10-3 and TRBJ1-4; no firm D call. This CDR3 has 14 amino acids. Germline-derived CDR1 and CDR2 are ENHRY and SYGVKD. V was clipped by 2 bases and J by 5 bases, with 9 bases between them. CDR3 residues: CAISEKGKNEKLFF. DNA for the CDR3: TGTGCCATCAGTGAGAAAGGCAAGAATGAAAAACTGTTTTTT.

CDR3 sequence: CATKDLQETQYF. The DNA for the CDR3 is TGTGCCACCAAGGACCTCCAAGAGACCCAGTACTTC. The V gene is TRBV19, the J gene TRBJ2-5; D is unresolved. The CDR3 extends over 12 amino acids. Per the germline V gene, CDR1 is LNHDA and CDR2 is SQIVND (reference sequence). V lost 10 bases, J lost 1 base, and 10 bases lay in between.

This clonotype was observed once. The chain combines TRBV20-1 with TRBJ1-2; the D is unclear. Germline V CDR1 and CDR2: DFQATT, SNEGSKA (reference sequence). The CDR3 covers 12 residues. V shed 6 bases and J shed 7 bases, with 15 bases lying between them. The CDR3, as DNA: TGCAGTGCGCCGTTAGAGGAGCGTGGCTACACCTTC. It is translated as CSAPLEERGYTF.

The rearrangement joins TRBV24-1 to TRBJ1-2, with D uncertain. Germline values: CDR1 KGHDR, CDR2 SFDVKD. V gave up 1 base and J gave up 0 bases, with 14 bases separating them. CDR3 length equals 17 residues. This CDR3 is CATSDFGERGSNYGYTF. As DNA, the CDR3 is TGTGCCACCAGTGATTTCGGGGAGAGAGGCTCTAACTATGGCTACACCTTC.

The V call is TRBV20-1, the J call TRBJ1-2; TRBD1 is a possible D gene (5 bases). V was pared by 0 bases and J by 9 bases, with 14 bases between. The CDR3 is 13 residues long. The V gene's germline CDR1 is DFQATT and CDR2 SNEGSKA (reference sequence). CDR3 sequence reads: CSARDRVKRSYTF. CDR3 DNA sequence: TGCAGTGCTAGAGACAGGGTGAAACGCAGCTACACCTTC.

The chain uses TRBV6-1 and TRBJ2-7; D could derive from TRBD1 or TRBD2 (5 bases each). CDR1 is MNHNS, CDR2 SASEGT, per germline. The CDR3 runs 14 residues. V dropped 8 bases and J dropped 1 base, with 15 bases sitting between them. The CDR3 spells CASPSTGASYEQYF. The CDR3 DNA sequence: TGTGCCAGCCCTAGCACCGGGGCTTCCTACGAGCAGTACTTC.

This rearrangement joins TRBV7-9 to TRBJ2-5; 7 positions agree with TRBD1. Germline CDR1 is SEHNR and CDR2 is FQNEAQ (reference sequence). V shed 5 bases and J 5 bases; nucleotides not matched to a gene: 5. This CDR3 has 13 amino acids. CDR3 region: CASSKTGRETQYF. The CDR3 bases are TGTGCCAGCAGCAAGACAGGGCGGGAGACCCAGTACTTC.

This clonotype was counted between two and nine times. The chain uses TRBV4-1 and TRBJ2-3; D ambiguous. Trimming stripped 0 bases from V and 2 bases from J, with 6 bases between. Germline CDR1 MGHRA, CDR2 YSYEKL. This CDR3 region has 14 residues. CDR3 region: CASSQEGYTDTQYF. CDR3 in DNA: TGCGCCAGCAGCCAAGAAGGCTACACAGATACGCAGTATTTT.

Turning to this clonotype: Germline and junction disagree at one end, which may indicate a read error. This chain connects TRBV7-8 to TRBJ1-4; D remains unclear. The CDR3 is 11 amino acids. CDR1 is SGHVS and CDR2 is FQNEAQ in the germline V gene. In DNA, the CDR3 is TGCGCCAGCAGCCATAGTGAAAAACTGTTTTTT. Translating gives CASSHSEKLFF.

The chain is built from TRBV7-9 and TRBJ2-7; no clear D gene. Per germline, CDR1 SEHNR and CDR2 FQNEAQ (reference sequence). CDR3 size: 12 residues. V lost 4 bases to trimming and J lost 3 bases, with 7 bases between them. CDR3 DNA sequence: TGTGCCAGCAGCTCCTCAGGCTACGAGCAGTACTTC. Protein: CASSSSGYEQYF.

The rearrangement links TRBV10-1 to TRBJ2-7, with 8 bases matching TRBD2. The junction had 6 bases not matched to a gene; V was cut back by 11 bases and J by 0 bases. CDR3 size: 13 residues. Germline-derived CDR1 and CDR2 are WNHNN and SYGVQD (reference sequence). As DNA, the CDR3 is TGCGCCGTACTAGCGGACAGCTCCTACGAGCAGTACTTC. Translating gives CAVLADSSYEQYF.

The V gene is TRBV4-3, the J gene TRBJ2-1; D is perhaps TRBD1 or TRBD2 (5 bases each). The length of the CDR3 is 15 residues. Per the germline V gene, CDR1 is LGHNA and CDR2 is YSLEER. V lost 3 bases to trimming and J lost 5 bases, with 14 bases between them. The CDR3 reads CASSHVRDPDNEQFF. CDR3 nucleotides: TGCGCCAGCAGCCACGTCCGGGACCCTGACAATGAGCAGTTCTTC.

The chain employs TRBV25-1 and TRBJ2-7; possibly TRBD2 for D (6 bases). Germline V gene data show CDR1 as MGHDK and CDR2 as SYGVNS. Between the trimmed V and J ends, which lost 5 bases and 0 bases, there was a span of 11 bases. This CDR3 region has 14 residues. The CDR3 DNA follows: TGTGCCAGCAGTTCGGGACTTATCTCCTACGAGCAGTACTTC. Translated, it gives CASSSGLISYEQYF.

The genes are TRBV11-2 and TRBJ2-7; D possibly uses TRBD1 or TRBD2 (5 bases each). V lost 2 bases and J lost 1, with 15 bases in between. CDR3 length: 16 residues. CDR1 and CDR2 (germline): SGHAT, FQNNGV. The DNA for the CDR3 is TGTGCCAGCAGCTTAAGTTGGAACTGGGGGTCCTACGAGCAGTACTTC. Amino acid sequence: CASSLSWNWGSYEQYF.

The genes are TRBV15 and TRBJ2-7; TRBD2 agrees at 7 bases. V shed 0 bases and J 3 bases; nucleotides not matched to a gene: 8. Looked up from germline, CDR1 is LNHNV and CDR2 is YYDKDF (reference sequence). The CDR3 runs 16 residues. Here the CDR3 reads CATSREGGSQGYEQYF. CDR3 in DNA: TGTGCCACCAGCAGAGAGGGGGGGTCTCAGGGCTACGAGCAGTACTTC.

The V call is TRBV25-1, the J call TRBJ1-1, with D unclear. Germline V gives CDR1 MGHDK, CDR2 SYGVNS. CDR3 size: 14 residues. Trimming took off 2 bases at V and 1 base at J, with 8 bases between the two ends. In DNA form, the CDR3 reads TGTGCCAGCAGTGAAATAGGTCAGAACACTGAAGCTTTCTTT. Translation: CASSEIGQNTEAFF.

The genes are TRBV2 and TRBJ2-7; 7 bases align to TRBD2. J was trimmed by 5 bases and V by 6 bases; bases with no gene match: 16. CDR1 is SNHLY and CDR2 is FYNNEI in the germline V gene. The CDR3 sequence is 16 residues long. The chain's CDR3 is CASRVRSGEGNNEQYF. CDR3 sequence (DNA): TGTGCCAGCAGAGTGAGGAGCGGGGAAGGAAACAACGAGCAGTACTTC.

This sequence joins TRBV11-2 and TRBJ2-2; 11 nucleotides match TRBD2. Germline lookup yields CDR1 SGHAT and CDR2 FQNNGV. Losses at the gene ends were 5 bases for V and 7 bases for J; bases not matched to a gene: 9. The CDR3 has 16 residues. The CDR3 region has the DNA TGTGCCAGCAGCGAGCTACTAGCGGGAGTGGGCGGGGAGCTGTTTTTT. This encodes CASSELLAGVGGELFF. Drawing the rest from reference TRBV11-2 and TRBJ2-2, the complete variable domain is EAGVAQSPRYKIIEKRQSVAFWCNPISGHATLYWYQQILGQGPKLLIQFQNNGVVDDSQLPKDRFSAERLKGVDSTLKIQPAKLEDSAVYLCASSELLAGVGGELFFGEGSRLTVL.

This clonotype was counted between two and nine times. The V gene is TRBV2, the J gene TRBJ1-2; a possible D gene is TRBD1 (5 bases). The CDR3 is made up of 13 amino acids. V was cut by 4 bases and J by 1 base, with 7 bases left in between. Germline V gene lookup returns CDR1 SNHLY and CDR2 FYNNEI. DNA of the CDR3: TGTGCCAGCAGTGTCGACAGTAACTATGGCTACACCTTC. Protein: CASSVDSNYGYTF.

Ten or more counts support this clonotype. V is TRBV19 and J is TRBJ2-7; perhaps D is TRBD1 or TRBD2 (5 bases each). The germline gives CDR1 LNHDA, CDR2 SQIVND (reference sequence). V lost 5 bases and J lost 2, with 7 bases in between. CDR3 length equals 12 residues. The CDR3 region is CASSQGPYEQYF. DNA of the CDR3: TGTGCCAGTAGTCAGGGACCCTACGAGCAGTACTTC. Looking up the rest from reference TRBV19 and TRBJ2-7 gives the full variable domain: DGGITQSPKYLFRKEGQNVTLSCEQNLNHDAMYWYRQDPGQGLRLIYYSQIVNDFQKGDIAEGYSVSREKKESFPLTVTSAQKNPTAFYLCASSQGPYEQYFGPGTRLTVT.